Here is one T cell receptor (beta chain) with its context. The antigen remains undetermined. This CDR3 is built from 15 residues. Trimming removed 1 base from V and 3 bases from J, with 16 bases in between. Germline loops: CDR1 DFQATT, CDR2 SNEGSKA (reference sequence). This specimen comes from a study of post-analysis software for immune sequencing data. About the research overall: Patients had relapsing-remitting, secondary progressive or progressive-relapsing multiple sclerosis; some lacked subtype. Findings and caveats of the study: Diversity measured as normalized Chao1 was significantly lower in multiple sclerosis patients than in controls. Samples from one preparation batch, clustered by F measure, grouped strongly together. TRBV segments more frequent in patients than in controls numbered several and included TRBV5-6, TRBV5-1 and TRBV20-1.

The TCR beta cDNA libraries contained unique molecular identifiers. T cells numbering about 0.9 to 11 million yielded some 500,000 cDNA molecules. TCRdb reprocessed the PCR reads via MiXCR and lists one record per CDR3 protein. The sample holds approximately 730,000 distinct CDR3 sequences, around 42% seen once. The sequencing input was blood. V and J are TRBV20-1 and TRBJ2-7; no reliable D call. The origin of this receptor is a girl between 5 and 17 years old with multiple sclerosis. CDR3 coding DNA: TGCAGTGCTAGAGGTCCTGTGAGCGAGAACTACGAGCAGTACTTC. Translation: CSARGPVSENYEQYF.